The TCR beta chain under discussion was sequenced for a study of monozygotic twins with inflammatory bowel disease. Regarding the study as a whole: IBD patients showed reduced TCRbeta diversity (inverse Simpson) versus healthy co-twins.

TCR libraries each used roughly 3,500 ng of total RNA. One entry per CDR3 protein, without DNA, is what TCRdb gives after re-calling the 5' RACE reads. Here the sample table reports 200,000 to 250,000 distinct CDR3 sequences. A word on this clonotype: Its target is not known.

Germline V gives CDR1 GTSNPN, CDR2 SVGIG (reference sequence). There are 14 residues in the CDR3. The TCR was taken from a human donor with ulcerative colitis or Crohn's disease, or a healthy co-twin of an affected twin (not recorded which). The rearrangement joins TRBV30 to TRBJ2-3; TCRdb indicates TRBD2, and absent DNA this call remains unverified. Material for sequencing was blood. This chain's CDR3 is CAWARLAGGDTQYF.